This TCR beta chain stems from a study of low-dose radiotherapy and immunotherapy resistance in tumors. In the study overall: Across 26 weeks, 13 Gy in total went to Cohort 2, delivered as 1 Gy per fraction every two weeks.

This clonotype was found many times. This CDR3 is 15 amino acids long. Germline assignment: CDR1 DFQATT and CDR2 SNEGSKA (reference sequence). V trimming: 6 bases; J trimming: 1 base; junction bases outside the gene matches: 10. The PCR that amplified TCRs ran for 20 to 25 cycles, relying on a constant-region primer and a V-primer adapter. One entry per CDR3 protein, called by TCRdb with MiXCR from the reads. The sample includes about 46,000 distinct CDR3 sequences, about an eighth of them seen just once. The time point denotes: before trial treatment. The donors, trial participants, received nivolumab, ipilimumab, aspirin, low-dose cyclophosphamide and low-dose radiotherapy.

The source material was PBMCs, sampled before treatment. The genes are TRBV20-1 and TRBJ2-7, with TRBD1 matching over 9 bases. The source is a female donor with ovarian cancer. The CDR3, as DNA: TGCAGTGCCGGGGTTTACAGGGGGCAATCCTACGAGCAGTACTTC. Translated: CSAGVYRGQSYEQYF.